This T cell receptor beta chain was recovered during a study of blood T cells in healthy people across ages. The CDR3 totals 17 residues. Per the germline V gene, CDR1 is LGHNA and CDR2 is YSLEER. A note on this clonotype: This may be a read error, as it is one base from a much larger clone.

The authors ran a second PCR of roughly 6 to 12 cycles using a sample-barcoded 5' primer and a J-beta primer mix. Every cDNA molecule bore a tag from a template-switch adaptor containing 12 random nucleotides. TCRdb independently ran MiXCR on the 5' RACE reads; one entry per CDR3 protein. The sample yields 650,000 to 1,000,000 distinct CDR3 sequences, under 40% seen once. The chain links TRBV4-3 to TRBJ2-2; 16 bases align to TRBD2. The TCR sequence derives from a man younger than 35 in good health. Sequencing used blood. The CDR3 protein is CASGQGTSGGVSGELFF. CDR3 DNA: TGCGCCAGCGGCCAGGGGACTAGCGGGGGGGTTTCCGGGGAGCTGTTTTTT.